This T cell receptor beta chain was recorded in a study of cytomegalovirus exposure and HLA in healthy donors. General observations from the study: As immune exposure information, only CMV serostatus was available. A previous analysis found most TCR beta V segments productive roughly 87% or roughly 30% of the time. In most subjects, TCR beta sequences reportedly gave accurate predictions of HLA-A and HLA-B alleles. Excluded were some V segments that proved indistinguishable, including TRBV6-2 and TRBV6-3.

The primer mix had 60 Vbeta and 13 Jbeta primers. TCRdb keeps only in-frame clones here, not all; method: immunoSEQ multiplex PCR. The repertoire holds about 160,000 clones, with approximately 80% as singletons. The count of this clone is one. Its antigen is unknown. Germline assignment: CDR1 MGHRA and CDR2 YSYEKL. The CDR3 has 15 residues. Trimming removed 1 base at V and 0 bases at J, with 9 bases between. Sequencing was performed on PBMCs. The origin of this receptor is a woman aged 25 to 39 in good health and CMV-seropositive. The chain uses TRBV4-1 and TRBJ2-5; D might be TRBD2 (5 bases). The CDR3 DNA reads TGCGCCAGCAGCCAAGGGGTCGGGGACCAAGAGACCCAGTACTTC. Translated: CASSQGVGDQETQYF.